The TCR beta chain under discussion was sequenced for a study of cytomegalovirus exposure and HLA in healthy donors. Study as a whole: Both the roughly 120 validation repertoires and the approximately 640 first-cohort repertoires used the same platform, as reported by a later analysis.

Sequenced by immunoSEQ multiplex PCR; TCRdb stores in-frame clones only, minus some. This repertoire shows 65,000 to 80,000 clones, approximately 93% found once; its top ten account for roughly 2.1%. With respect to this clone: No antigen is known for it.

Points from the study as a whole: Among the CMV-associated chains, three were confirmed in vitro as specific for CMV antigens. Cytomegalovirus-associated status was assigned to about 150 TCR beta chains.

The CDR3 runs 15 residues. Germline V gives CDR1 MNHEY, CDR2 SVGAGI. Trimming at V came to 1 base and at J to 2 bases, leaving 3 bases not matched to a gene. This chain uses TRBV6-5 with TRBJ1-1, with TRBD1 identical over 8 bases. The sequenced material came from PBMCs. The receptor was derived from a woman aged 18-29 years in good health and CMV-seronegative. The CDR3 here is CASSYYQGANTEAFF. The CDR3, as DNA: TGTGCCAGCAGTTACTATCAGGGGGCTAACACTGAAGCTTTCTTT.